This T cell receptor beta chain was identified in a study of T cell repertoires in cytomegalovirus infection (dated by TCRdb to about 2019). Concerning the study at large: The HLA type of each donor mattered for the analysis, because public TCR beta signatures pointed to carriage of CMV infection along with the matching HLA type. What the study reported, not specific to this receptor: In both this cohort and an independent roughly 350-donor cohort, the cumulative frequency of public TCR beta family members distinguished carriers of CMV infection plus the relevant HLA type. The ex vivo response was dominated by HLA-C-restricted CMV-specific TCR beta clonotypes, which also provided the single most frequent clonotype in two of eight donors.

Sequenced using an Illumina HiSeq 1500. TCRdb's own reprocessing of the public reads used fastp at Q25 and MiXCR and kept productive beta chains. Rows merge per CDR3 protein into single entries with the most common DNA and genes. Present in this sample are roughly 630,000 distinct CDR3 sequences, approximately 24% of which were seen just once. 6.5% to 10% of the sample belongs to the ten largest clones. This clonotype was counted a few times. What this receptor recognizes is not known. No base quality values were provided; no much bigger clone lies one nucleotide off. V is cut by 2 bases and J by 1 base, and the space between the germline ends is 8 bases. The germline V gene sets CDR1 to SGHTA and CDR2 to FQGNSA. The CDR3 goes from the cysteine to the phenylalanine over 14 residues. The DNA shown is the 42-base CDR3, in frame from base 1.

The specimen was CD8+ T cells from PBMCs. This receptor was taken from a human donor in good health (CMV status not recorded). Some clones in this sample may be carry-over from other donors' samples. The rearranged segments are TRBV7-2 and TRBJ1-1, with no reliable assignment of the D segment. The CDR3 loop reads CASSLSRRNTEAFF. The nucleotide sequence reads as follows: TGTGCCAGCAGCTTATCCAGGAGGAACACTGAAGCTTTCTTT.